The sequence of this T cell receptor (beta chain) was determined in a study of blood T cell repertoires in COVID-19. Trimming left V 1 base short and J 3 bases short, with 9 bases between. Per germline, CDR1 SEHNR and CDR2 FQNEAQ (reference sequence). The CDR3 consists of 14 residues. Profiling relied on immunoSEQ multiplex PCR, and the TCRdb table lists in-frame clones only, not all of them. Among some 130,000 clones listed, 78% were seen once. The sequenced material came from peripheral blood. The source of this sequence is a man aged 60-69 years who had recovered from COVID-19. The chain couples TRBV7-9 to TRBJ1-1; D perhaps matches TRBD1 (5 bases). The CDR3 DNA is TGTGCCAGCAGCTTAGGACAGCTCGACACTGAAGCTTTCTTT. As protein: CASSLGQLDTEAFF. Complete variable domain (other parts from reference TRBV7-9 and TRBJ1-1): DTGVSQNPRHKITKRGQNVTFRCDPISEHNRLYWYRQTLGQGPEFLTYFQNEAQLEKSRLLSDRFSAERPKGSFSTLEIQRTEQGDSAMYLCASSLGQLDTEAFFGQGTRLTVV.